This record covers a single T cell receptor (beta chain). This record belongs to a study of blood T cells in healthy people across ages. Trimming left V 7 bases short and J 8 bases short, with 16 bases between. This CDR3 comprises 13 residues. Germline assignment: CDR1 MDHEN and CDR2 SYDVKM. A second PCR, run for 7 to 11 cycles, used a sample-barcoded 5' primer plus a J-beta primer mix. One entry per CDR3 protein, called by TCRdb with MiXCR from the 5' RACE reads. Here the sample spans around 1,000,000 distinct CDR3 sequences, under 30% being singletons. Separately, the same data were catalogued under a study of T cells of mothers and their children. From that second work: In unrelated and related pairs, TCR recombination output is shaped in a similar way by thymic selection.

The chain employs TRBV28 and TRBJ2-3; D is uncertain. The sequence was obtained from a girl aged 2-10 years in good health. The sequenced sample consisted of blood. The CDR3 protein is CASTKGVVGTQYF. DNA for the CDR3: TGTGCCAGCACCAAAGGAGTAGTAGGTACGCAGTATTTT.